This TCR beta chain was recorded in a study of beta chain features in type 1 diabetes (dated by TCRdb to 2016 to 2019). Notes on the research overall: No differences in mean age, gender distribution, total cell number or subset yield were found between patients and healthy donors. A total of roughly 99 million sorted cells were examined across all samples, and the number of cells per subset was strongly correlated with RNA yield. The study compared TCRB repertoires of sorted circulating CD4+ T cell subsets between recently diagnosed type 1 diabetes patients and matched healthy donors. Regulatory and stem cell-like memory subsets were obtained from only 8 patients and about 8 healthy donors, while naive and central memory subsets were obtained from all 30 or so donors.

Study-wide findings and limitations: Because cDNA was sequenced instead of genomic DNA, activated cells with high expression could be over-represented, although the groups did not differ in activation or CD3 levels. HLA sub-analyses involved small numbers of individuals, so any influence of HLA type on TCRB rearrangement remained unresolved. The naive, central memory and regulatory TCRB repertoires appeared to resemble one another more closely among patients than among healthy donors. In all four CD4+ subsets, TCRB CDR3 length was moderately but significantly shorter in type 1 diabetes patients. PCR may preferentially amplify shorter templates, but because patient and control samples were amplified and corrected together, any resulting skew would affect both groups equally. At VDJ recombination sites, type 1 diabetes patients had fewer insertions and more deleted nucleotides, which implies abnormalities in thymic rearrangement.

From cysteine to phenylalanine, the CDR3 is 13 amino acids long. Only CDR3 DNA remains: 39 bases, in frame from the first base. The V and J ends are trimmed by 0 bases and 10 bases, leaving 12 bases between them. The germline V gene sets CDR1 to LGHNA and CDR2 to YSLEER. With regard to this clone: No cognate antigen has been identified for it. Qualities for individual bases were not recorded, and no much larger clone is one base off. Other DNA sequences within the sample encode an identical CDR3.

The High Capacity cDNA Reverse Transcription Kit was used to reverse transcribe all of the isolated RNA, meaning that expressed TCRB transcripts were what got sequenced. Deep immunoSEQ sequencing was performed on naive, central memory and regulatory T cell samples, with an average of around 3.5 million total reads per sample. After sorted cells were lysed in RLT buffer, RNA was extracted with DNase-treated RNeasy Micro or Mini kits, with the choice depending on cell number. To prevent cross-contamination, every cell subset was processed on its own, while patient and healthy donor samples were processed together. The immunoSEQ multiplex PCR was used to amplify TCRB sequences from cDNA, generating 87-bp fragments that spanned the CDR3 region. Sequencing of the amplicons was performed on the Illumina HiSeq platform. Per the original workflow: PCR bias was corrected computationally using synthetic template baselines, and reads within Hamming distance 2 were collapsed, with unmergeable singletons discarded. Reads were aligned against IMGT to assign V, D and J genes, CDR3 length and insertions or deletions at six rearrangement sites. Within each subset, clonotype counts were normalized to the number of sorted cells before true diversity and Gini coefficients were calculated with the tcR R package. The overlap coefficient, calculated on TCRB nucleotide sequences, was used to measure repertoire sharing. As stored in TCRdb, this immuneACCESS dataset retains in-frame rearrangements with V and J assigned. A fraction of the clones does not appear; measured against another copy, unresolved V genes explain less than half of the discrepancy, and the remainder lacks a known reason. V and J calls and clone size are copied from that table; D and trimming were computed from the DNA. The sample profile shows roughly 38,000 clones; approximately 61% of them were found once. The ten largest clones add up to less than 2% of the sample.

A single peripheral blood draw of approximately 120 mL on average was collected from each donor into heparinised tubes. A BD FACSAria II was used to sort naive, central memory, regulatory and stem cell-like memory CD4+ T cells with a panel that included CD45RO, CCR7, CD25, CD127, CD95 and CD27. A purity above 95% was achieved for all sorted populations. PBMCs were isolated immediately by Lymphoprep density gradient centrifugation and stained directly without culture. Samples were stained and sorted in pairs, with one healthy donor and one patient per experiment, so that batch effects were minimized.

The rearranged segments are TRBV4-3 and TRBJ1-1; there is no confident call for the D gene. Material: Tregs from blood. The cell subset or site label here, explained by the study, means: regulatory CD4+ T cells. The receptor was isolated from a man aged 30 to 45 with type 1 diabetes. Some clones in this sample may be carry-over from other donors' samples. CDR3 reads: CASSQEESGRAFF. The bases are TGCGCCAGCAGCCAAGAGGAGAGCGGTCGAGCTTTCTTT.